The next 27 T cell receptor beta chains were all read from a single sample in a study of blood T cell repertoires in COVID-19 (dated by TCRdb to the early 2020s). Receptors were amplified or captured by the immunoSEQ multiplex PCR assay. Imported from immuneACCESS, the table was reduced by TCRdb to in-frame sequences with V and J called. These copies leave out some clones; in studies compared against another copy, an unresolved V gene accounts for under half, and the cause of the remainder is not known. Within this sample are some 270,000 clones, with roughly 90% of them counted one time only. The ten largest clones take up roughly 2.3% of the sample. The sequencing sample was made of peripheral blood. These receptors all come from a man between 45 and 60 years old with acute or convalescent COVID-19.

V usage is TRBV4-1 and J usage is TRBJ2-7; maybe TRBD2 (7 bases). V dropped 0 bases and J dropped 3 bases, with 15 bases sitting between them. The germline V gene has CDR1 MGHRA and CDR2 YSYEKL. This CDR3 contains 16 residues. DNA for the CDR3: TGCGCCAGCAGCCAAGAGTTGGCGGGGGCCGACTACGAGCAGTACTTC. Translation: CASSQELAGADYEQYF.

As for this clone: A junction boundary mismatches the germline segment, possibly from a read error. The V gene is TRBV29-1, the J gene TRBJ1-1; TRBD1 matches at 7 bases. Per germline, CDR1 SQVTM and CDR2 ANQGSEA. There are 12 residues in the CDR3. The CDR3 sequence: CSVPGQETVAFF. CDR3 in DNA: TGCAGCGTCCCCGGACAGGAAACTGTAGCTTTCTTT.

The CDR3 reads CASSPRGRYGYTF. The CDR3 DNA sequence: TGTGCCAGCTCACCACGGGGGAGGTATGGCTACACCTTC. The chain combines TRBV18 with TRBJ1-2; TRBD1 might be the D (5 bases). V lost 1 base and J 5 bases, leaving 8 bases between the germline ends. Germline V gene data show CDR1 as KGHSH and CDR2 as LQKENI. This CDR3 spans 13 amino acids.

J is TRBJ1-6 and V is TRBV16; D unresolved. Trimming pared 0 bases from V and 9 bases from J, leaving 12 bases between. This CDR3 is 15 amino acids long. Germline CDR1 KGHSY, CDR2 FQNENV. The CDR3 DNA sequence: TGTGCCAGCAGCCAATCAAACCGGGGAGGTTCACCCCTCCACTTT. Its translation: CASSQSNRGGSPLHF. Full variable domain (missing parts from reference TRBV16 and TRBJ1-6): GEEVAQTPKHLVRGEGQKAKLYCAPIKGHSYVFWYQQVLKNEFKFLISFQNENVFDETGMPKERFSAKCLPNSPCSLEIQATKLEDSAVYFCASSQSNRGGSPLHFGNGTRLTVT.

The chain couples TRBV4-1 to TRBJ1-2; 7 nucleotides match TRBD1. This CDR3 has 15 amino acids. The germline V gene has CDR1 MGHRA and CDR2 YSYEKL. Germline trimming cut 5 bases from V and 0 bases from J; bases unmatched to any gene: 6. In DNA form, the CDR3 reads TGCGCCAGCAGCACCCGACAGGGAGCTAACTATGGCTACACCTTC. Translation gives CASSTRQGANYGYTF.

The gene calls are TRBV6-5 and TRBJ1-6, with 7 nucleotides matching TRBD1. The trim removed 2 bases at V and 7 bases at J, leaving 2 bases unmatched. The CDR3 spans 14 residues. Germline-derived CDR1 and CDR2 are MNHEY and SVGAGI. The DNA for the CDR3 is TGTGCCAGCAGTTACACAGGGGCCAATTCACCCCTCCACTTT. Its translation: CASSYTGANSPLHF.

Concerning this clone itself: Additional DNA sequences in this sample encode the identical CDR3. The chain couples TRBV3-1 (or the pseudogene TRBV3-2) to TRBJ2-7, with 8 positions matching TRBD2. The ends lost 4 bases at V and 2 bases at J; junction bases unmatched: 1. This CDR3 spans 13 amino acids. CDR1 and CDR2 (germline): LGHDT, YNNKEL (reference sequence). In DNA, the CDR3 is TGTGCCAGCAGCCCGGGGGGGCCCTACGAGCAGTACTTC. Translated: CASSPGGPYEQYF.

The CDR3 loop reads CASSLFTPSGVGTDTQYF. The CDR3 region has the DNA TGTGCCAGCAGTTTATTTACCCCTAGCGGGGTTGGCACAGATACGCAGTATTTT. The chain couples TRBV27 to TRBJ2-3; 9 bases are shared with TRBD2. CDR1 and CDR2 from the germline V gene are MNHEY and SMNVEV (reference sequence). After removal of 1 base from V and 1 base from J, the junction contained 9 bases not matched to a gene. The CDR3 extends over 18 amino acids.

CDR3 sequence: CASSRDISEAFF. The CDR3 nucleotides are TGTGCCAGTAGCAGGGATATATCTGAAGCTTTCTTT. This chain links TRBV19 with TRBJ1-1; D is possibly TRBD1 (5 bases). The CDR3 is made up of 12 amino acids. Germline CDR1 and CDR2: LNHDA and SQIVND (reference sequence). V lost 6 bases to trimming and J lost 6 bases, with 11 bases between them.

The rearrangement joins TRBV5-1 to TRBJ2-5; 10 bases agree with TRBD1. The CDR3 loop spans 15 amino acids. Germline loops: CDR1 SGHRS, CDR2 YFSETQ. V shed 4 bases, J shed 5 bases, and the junction held 8 bases outside the gene matches. For the CDR3, the DNA is TGCGCCAGCAGCCAGGGACAGGGGCAAGGGGAGACCCAGTACTTC. It encodes CASSQGQGQGETQYF.

The genes are TRBV5-4 and TRBJ2-7, with a tentative D call TRBD2 (6 bases). Between the trimmed V and J ends, which lost 4 bases and 0 bases, there was a span of 17 bases. Germline values: CDR1 SGHNT, CDR2 YYREEE (reference sequence). CDR3 length: 16 residues. The CDR3 nucleotides read TGTGCCAGCAGCCCAGCTGGAGGGGTGGGCTCCTACGAGCAGTACTTC. This translates into CASSPAGGVGSYEQYF.

This sequence joins TRBV5-1 and TRBJ2-6; 9 bases map to TRBD1. Germline trimming cut 4 bases from V and 0 bases from J; bases unmatched to any gene: 5. Germline-derived CDR1 and CDR2 are SGHRS and YFSETQ. The length of the CDR3 is 17 residues. Here the CDR3 DNA reads TGCGCCAGCAGCCCCGGGACAGGGAGCTCTGGGGCCAACGTCCTGACTTTC. Protein product: CASSPGTGSSGANVLTF.

The table lists this clone with a count of one. This may arise from a read error, as a much more abundant clone is one base away. Other DNA sequences from this sample encode an identical CDR3 as well. The chain links TRBV3-1 (or the pseudogene TRBV3-2) to TRBJ1-1; 11 bases map to TRBD1. CDR1 is LGHDT and CDR2 is YNNKEL in the germline V gene (reference sequence). V gave up 4 bases and J gave up 4 bases; unmatched junction bases: 2. This CDR3 contains 14 residues. As DNA, the CDR3 is TGTGCCAGCAGCCTAGGGACAGGGGGCACTGAAGCTTTCTTT. It yields the protein CASSLGTGGTEAFF.

The chain employs TRBV11-2 and TRBJ2-1, with D hard to call. The germline CDR1 and CDR2 sequences are SGHAT and FQNNGV. V shed 7 bases and J shed 4 bases, with 8 bases lying between them. The CDR3 totals 12 residues. The CDR3 spells CASTRLYNEQFF. CDR3 sequence (DNA): TGTGCCAGCACCCGACTTTACAATGAGCAGTTCTTC.

V is TRBV2 and J is TRBJ2-2; 13 bases fit TRBD2. CDR1 SNHLY and CDR2 FYNNEI come from the germline V gene. CDR3 length: 15 amino acids. Trimming at V came to 6 bases and at J to 5 bases, leaving 3 bases not matched to a gene. In DNA form, the CDR3 reads TGTGCCAGCAGGGAACTAGCGGGGGGGACCGGGGAGCTGTTTTTT. Translation: CASRELAGGTGELFF.

This chain uses TRBV9 with TRBJ2-2, with TRBD1 matching 7 bases. The V segment lost 7 bases and the J segment 4 bases; nucleotides outside the gene matches: 4. Germline V CDR1 and CDR2: SGDLS, YYNGEE. This CDR3 has 13 amino acids. The chain's CDR3 is CASSGQITGELFF. The CDR3 nucleotides read TGTGCCAGCTCGGGACAGATCACCGGGGAGCTGTTTTTT.

The V gene is TRBV3-1 (or the pseudogene TRBV3-2), the J gene TRBJ2-7, with D tentatively TRBD1 (6 bases). This CDR3 is 16 amino acids long. The germline gives CDR1 LGHDT, CDR2 YNNKEL (reference sequence). The V end was cut by 4 bases, the J end by 3 bases, with 19 bases between. CDR3 amino acids: CASSRDTQEGGYEQYF. The DNA of the CDR3 is TGTGCCAGCAGCCGCGATACCCAGGAAGGGGGCTACGAGCAGTACTTC.

This chain joins TRBV2 and TRBJ1-2; 7 nucleotides align to TRBD1. There are 16 residues in the CDR3. V shed 10 bases, J shed 0 bases, and the junction held 14 bases outside the gene matches. The V gene's germline CDR1 is SNHLY and CDR2 FYNNEI. This CDR3 is CATQGGSYLTNYGYTF. The CDR3 bases are TGTGCCACCCAGGGGGGCTCCTACCTTACTAACTATGGCTACACCTTC. The variable domain in full, completed from reference TRBV2 and TRBJ1-2, reads EPEVTQTPSHQVTQMGQEVILRCVPISNHLYFYWYRQILGQKVEFLVSFYNNEISEKSEIFDDQFSVERPDGSNFTLKIRSTKLEDSAMYFCATQGGSYLTNYGYTFGSGTRLTVV.

This clone has a single count. The CDR3 DNA reads as TGTGCCAGCAGTAAGACAGATACTGGAAACACCATATATTTT. Amino acid sequence: CASSKTDTGNTIYF. The chain links TRBV28 to TRBJ1-3, with D perhaps TRBD1 (5 bases). The CDR3 consists of 14 residues. V was trimmed by 5 bases and J by 2 bases, leaving 10 bases between them. CDR1 MDHEN and CDR2 SYDVKM come from the germline V gene.

This chain connects TRBV5-1 to TRBJ1-1; 9 bases are shared with TRBD1. This CDR3 region has 18 residues. J gave up 0 bases and V 1 base, and 10 bases lay outside the gene matches. Per germline, CDR1 SGHRS and CDR2 YFSETQ. The CDR3 nucleotides read TGCGCCAGCAGCTTGCCCACAGGGGGCCCAACCATGAACACTGAAGCTTTCTTT. Protein sequence: CASSLPTGGPTMNTEAFF.

The rearrangement links TRBV5-1 to TRBJ1-1; maybe TRBD1 (6 bases). This CDR3 has 14 residues. Germline V gene data show CDR1 as SGHRS and CDR2 as YFSETQ. The ends were cut back, 3 bases at V and 0 bases at J, with 9 bases in the middle. CDR3 region: CASSSGDMNTEAFF. The CDR3 nucleotides are TGCGCCAGCAGCTCTGGGGACATGAACACTGAAGCTTTCTTT.

V is TRBV5-1 and J is TRBJ2-5; no firm D call. There are 12 residues in the CDR3. CDR1 is SGHRS, CDR2 YFSETQ, per germline. The germline V and J ends were trimmed by 10 bases and 0 bases, with 10 bases remaining between them. The CDR3, as DNA: TGCGCCTCCACCCGGGACCAAGAGACCCAGTACTTC. Its protein is CASTRDQETQYF.

This chain links TRBV18 with TRBJ1-1; D unresolved. Germline V gives CDR1 KGHSH, CDR2 LQKENI. V was clipped by 8 bases and J by 4 bases, with 14 bases between them. This CDR3 is built from 13 residues. The chain's CDR3 is CASQPSPGTEAFF. The CDR3 DNA follows: TGTGCCAGCCAACCTTCGCCGGGCACTGAAGCTTTCTTT.

V and J are TRBV10-3 and TRBJ2-6; TRBD1 might be the D (5 bases). The V gene lost 3 bases and the J gene lost 4 bases, with 13 bases spanning the gap. There are 16 residues in the CDR3. Germline V gene lookup returns CDR1 ENHRY and CDR2 SYGVKD. Here the CDR3 DNA reads TGTGCCATCAGTGACACAAGGGGTGCGGGGGCCAACGTCCTGACTTTC. It yields the protein CAISDTRGAGANVLTF.

The chain couples TRBV7-2 to TRBJ1-5; no firm D call. CDR1 and CDR2 from the germline V gene are SGHTA and FQGNSA. This CDR3 spans 14 amino acids. V was clipped by 5 bases and J by 3 bases, with 11 bases between them. In DNA, the CDR3 is TGTGCCAGCAGCCCTCGAGAGGTCAATCAGCCCCAGCATTTT. It is translated as CASSPREVNQPQHF. The entire variable domain, with the rest obtained from reference TRBV7-2 and TRBJ1-5, is as follows: GAGVSQSPSNKVTEKGKDVELRCDPISGHTALYWYRQSLGQGLEFLIYFQGNSAPDKSGLPSDRFSAERTGGSVSTLTIQRTQQEDSAVYLCASSPREVNQPQHFGDGTRLSIL.

The rearrangement uses TRBV24-1 and TRBJ2-3; 10 bases match TRBD2. CDR3 size: 15 residues. Germline V gene sequence: CDR1 KGHDR, CDR2 SFDVKD. V shed 5 bases, J shed 6 bases, and the junction held 7 bases outside the gene matches. CDR3 coding DNA: TGTGCCACCAGTGCGGTCAGCGGGGGGGCTGATACGCAGTATTTT. It translates to CATSAVSGGADTQYF.

The V and J genes are TRBV6-5 and TRBJ1-5, with 7 positions matching TRBD1. Losses at the gene ends were 7 bases for V and 4 bases for J; bases not matched to a gene: 7. This CDR3 spans 14 amino acids. CDR1 MNHEY and CDR2 SVGAGI come from the germline V gene. CDR3 amino acids: CASKIGGGNQPQHF. Here the CDR3 DNA reads TGTGCCAGCAAAATAGGGGGCGGGAATCAGCCCCAGCATTTT.